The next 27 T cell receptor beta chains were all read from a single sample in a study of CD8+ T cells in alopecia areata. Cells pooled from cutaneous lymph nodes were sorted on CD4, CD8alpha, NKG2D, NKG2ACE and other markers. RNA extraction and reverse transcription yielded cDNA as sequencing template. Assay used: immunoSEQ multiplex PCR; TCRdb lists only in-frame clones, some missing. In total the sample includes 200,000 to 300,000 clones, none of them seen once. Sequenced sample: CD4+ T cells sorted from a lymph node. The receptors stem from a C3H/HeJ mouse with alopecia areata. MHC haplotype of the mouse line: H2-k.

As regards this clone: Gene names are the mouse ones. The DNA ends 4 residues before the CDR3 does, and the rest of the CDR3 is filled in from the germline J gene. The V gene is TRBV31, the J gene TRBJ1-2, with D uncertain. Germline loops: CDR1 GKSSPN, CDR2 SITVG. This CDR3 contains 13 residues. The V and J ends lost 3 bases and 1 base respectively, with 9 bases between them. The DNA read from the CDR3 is TGTGCCTGGAGCTTACAGAAAAACTCC. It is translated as CAWSLQKNS. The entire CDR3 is CAWSLQKNSDYTF. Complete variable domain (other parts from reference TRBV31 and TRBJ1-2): AQTIHQWPVAEIKAVGSPLSLGCTIKGKSSPNLYWYWQATGGTLQQLFYSITVGQVESVVQLNLSASRPKDDQFILSTEKLLLSHSGFYLCAWSLQKNSDYTFGSGTRLLVI.

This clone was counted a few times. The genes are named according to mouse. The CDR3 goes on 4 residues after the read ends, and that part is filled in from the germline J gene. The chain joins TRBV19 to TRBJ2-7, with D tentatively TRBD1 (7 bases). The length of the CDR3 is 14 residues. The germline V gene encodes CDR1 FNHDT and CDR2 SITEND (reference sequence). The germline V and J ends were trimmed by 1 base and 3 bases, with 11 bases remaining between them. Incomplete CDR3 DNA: TGTGCCAGCAGTATAAACAGGGGACTCTAT. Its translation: CASSINRGLY. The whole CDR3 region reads CASSINRGLYEQYF.

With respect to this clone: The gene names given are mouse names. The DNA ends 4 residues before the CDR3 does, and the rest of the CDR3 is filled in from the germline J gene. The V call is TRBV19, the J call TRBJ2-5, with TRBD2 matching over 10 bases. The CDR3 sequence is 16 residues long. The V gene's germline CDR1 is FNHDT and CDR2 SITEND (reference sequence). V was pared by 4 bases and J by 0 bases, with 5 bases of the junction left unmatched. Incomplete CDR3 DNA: TGTGCCAGCAGTCATCGACTGGGGGGTAACCAAGAC. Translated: CASSHRLGGNQD. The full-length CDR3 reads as CASSHRLGGNQDTQYF.

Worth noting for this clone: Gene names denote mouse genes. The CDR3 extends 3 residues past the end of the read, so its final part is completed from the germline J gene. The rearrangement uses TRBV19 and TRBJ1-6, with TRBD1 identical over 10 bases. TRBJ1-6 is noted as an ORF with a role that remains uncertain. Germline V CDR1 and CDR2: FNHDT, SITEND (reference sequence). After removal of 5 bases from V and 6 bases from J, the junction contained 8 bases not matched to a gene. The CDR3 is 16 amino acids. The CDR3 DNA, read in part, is TGTGCCAGCAGCGCGGGACAGGGGAGAGGTAATTCGCCC. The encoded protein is CASSAGQGRGNSP. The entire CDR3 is CASSAGQGRGNSPLYF.

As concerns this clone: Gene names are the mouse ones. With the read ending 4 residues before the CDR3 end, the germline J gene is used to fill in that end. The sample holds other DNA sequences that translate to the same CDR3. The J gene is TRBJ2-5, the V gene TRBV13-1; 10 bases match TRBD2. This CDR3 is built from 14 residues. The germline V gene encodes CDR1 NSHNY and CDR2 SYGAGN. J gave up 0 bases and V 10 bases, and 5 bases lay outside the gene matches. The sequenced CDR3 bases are TGTGCCTCCGGACTGGGGGTTAACCAAGAC. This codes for CASGLGVNQD. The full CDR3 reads CASGLGVNQDTQYF.

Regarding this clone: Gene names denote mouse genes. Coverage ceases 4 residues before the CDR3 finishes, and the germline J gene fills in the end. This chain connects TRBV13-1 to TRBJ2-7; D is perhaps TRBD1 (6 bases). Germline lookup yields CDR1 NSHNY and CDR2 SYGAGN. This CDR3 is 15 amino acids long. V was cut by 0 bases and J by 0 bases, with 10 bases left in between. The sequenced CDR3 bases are TGTGCCAGCAGTGATGCAGGGGCCAGCTCCTAT. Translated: CASSDAGASSY. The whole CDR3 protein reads CASSDAGASSYEQYF.

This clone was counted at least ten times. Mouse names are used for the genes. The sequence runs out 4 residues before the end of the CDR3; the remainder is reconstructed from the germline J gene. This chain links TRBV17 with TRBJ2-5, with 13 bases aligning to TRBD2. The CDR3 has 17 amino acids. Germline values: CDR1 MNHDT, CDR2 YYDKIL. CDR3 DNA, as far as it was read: TGTGCTAGCAGTAGAGGGACTGGGGGGGCGCGAAGGGAC. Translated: CASSRGTGGARRD. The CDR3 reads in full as CASSRGTGGARRDTQYF.

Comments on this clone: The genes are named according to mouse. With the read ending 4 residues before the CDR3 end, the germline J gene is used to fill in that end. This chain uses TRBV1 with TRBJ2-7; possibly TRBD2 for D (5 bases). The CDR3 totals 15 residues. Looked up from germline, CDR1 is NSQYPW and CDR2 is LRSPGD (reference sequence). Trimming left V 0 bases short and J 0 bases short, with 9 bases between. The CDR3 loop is CTCSADGDPSYEQYF. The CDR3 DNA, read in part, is TGCACCTGCAGTGCAGATGGGGATCCCTCCTAT.

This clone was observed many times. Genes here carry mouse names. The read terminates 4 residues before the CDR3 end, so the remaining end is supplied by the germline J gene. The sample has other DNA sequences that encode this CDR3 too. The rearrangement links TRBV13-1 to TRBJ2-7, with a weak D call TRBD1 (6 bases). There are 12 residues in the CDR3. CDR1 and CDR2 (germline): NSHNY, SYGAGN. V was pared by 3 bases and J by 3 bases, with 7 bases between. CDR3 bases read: TGTGCCAGCAGTGGGACAGACTAT. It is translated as CASSGTDY. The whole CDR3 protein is CASSGTDYEQYF.

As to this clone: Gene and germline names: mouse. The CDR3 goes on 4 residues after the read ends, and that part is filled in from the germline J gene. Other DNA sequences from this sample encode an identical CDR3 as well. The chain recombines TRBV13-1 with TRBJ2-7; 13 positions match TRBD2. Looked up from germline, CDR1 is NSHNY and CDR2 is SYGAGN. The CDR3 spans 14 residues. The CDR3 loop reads CASSPGLGGYEQYF. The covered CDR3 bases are TGTGCCAGCAGCCCGGGACTGGGGGGGTAT.

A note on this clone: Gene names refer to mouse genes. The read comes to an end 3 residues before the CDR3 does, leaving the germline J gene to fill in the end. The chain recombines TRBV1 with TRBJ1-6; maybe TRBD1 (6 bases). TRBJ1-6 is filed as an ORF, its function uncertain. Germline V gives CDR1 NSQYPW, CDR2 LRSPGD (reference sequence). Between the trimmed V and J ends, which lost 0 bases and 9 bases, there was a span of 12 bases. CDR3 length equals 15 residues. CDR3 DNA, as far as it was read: TGCACCTGCAGTGCAGATGTGGGGGGCAGTTCGCCC. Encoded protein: CTCSADVGGSSP. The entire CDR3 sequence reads CTCSADVGGSSPLYF.

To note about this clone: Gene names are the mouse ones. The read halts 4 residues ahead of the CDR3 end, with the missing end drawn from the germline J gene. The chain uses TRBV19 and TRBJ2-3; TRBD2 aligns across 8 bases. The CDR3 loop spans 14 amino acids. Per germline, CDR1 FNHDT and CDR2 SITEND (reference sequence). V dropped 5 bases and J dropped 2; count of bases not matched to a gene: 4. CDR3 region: CASRGGGIAETLYF. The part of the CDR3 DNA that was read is TGTGCCAGCAGAGGGGGGGGCATTGCAGAA.

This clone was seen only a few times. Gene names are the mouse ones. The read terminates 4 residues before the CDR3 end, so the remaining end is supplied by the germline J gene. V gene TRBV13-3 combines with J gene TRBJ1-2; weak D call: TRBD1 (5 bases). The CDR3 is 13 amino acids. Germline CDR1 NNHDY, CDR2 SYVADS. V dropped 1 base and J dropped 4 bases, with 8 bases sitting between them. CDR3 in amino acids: CASSDLGGSDYTF. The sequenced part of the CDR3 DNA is TGTGCCAGCAGTGATTTGGGGGGCTCC.

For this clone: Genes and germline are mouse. The covered CDR3 bases are TGTGCCAGCACCCGGGACAGGGGGGGGTATGCT. This translates into CASTRDRGGYA. The whole CDR3 is CASTRDRGGYAEQFF. The V and J genes are TRBV13-3 and TRBJ2-1; 11 bases agree with TRBD1. The CDR3 end lies 4 residues beyond the end of the read and is filled in from the germline J gene. CDR3 length equals 15 residues. CDR1 and CDR2 from the germline V gene are NNHDY and SYVADS. Germline trimming cut 6 bases from V and 4 bases from J; bases unmatched to any gene: 6.

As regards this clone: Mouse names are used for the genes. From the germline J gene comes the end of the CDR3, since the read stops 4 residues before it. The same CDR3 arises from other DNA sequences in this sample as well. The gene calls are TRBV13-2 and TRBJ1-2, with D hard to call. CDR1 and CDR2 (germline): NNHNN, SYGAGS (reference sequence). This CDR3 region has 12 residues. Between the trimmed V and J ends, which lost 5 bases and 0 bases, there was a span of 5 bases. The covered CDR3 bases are TGTGCCAGCGGACAAGCAAACTCC. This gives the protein CASGQANS. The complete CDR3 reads CASGQANSDYTF.

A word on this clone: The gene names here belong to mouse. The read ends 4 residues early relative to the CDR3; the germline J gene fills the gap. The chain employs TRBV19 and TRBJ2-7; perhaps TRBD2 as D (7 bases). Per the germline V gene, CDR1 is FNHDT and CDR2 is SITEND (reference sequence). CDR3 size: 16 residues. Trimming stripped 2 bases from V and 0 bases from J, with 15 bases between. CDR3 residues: CASSIEGGLSSYEQYF. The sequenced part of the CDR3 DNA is TGTGCCAGCAGTATTGAGGGGGGACTGAGCTCCTAT.

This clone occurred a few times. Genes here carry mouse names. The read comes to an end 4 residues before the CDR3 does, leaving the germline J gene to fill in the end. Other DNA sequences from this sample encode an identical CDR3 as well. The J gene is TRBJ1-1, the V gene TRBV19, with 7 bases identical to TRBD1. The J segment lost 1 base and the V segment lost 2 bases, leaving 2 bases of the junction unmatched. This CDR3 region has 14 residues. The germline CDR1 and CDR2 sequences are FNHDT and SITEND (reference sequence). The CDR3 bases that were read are TGTGCCAGCAGTATCAGACAGGGGAACACA. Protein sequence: CASSIRQGNT. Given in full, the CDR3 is CASSIRQGNTEVFF.

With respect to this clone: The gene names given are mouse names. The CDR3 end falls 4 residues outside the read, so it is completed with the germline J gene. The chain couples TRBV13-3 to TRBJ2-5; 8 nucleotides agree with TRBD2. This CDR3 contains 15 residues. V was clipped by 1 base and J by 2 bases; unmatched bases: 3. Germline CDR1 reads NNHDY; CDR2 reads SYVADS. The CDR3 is CASSDRGGAQDTQYF. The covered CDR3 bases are TGTGCCAGCAGTGATAGGGGGGGCGCCCAAGAC.

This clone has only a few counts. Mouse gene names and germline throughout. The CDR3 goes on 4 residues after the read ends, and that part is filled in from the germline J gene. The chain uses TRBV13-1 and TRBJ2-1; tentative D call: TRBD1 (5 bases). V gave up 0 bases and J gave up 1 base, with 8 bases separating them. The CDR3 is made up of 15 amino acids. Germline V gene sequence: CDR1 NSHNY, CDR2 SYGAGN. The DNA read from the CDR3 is TGTGCCAGCAGTGATGCCCGGACAAACTATGCT. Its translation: CASSDARTNYA. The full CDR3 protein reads CASSDARTNYAEQFF.

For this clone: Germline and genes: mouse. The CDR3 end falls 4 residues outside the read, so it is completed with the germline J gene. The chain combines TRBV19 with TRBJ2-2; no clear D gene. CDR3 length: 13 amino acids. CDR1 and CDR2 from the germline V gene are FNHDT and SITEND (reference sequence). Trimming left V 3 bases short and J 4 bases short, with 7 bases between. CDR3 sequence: CASSREGTGQLYF. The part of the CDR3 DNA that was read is TGTGCCAGCAGTAGAGAAGGCACCGGG.

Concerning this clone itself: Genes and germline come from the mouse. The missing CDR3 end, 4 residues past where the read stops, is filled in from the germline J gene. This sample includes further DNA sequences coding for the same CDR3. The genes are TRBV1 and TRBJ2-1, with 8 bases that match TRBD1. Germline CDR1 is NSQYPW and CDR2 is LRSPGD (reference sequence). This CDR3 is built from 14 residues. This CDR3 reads CTCSAGQGGAEQFF. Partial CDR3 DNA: TGCACCTGCAGTGCTGGACAGGGCGGGGCT.

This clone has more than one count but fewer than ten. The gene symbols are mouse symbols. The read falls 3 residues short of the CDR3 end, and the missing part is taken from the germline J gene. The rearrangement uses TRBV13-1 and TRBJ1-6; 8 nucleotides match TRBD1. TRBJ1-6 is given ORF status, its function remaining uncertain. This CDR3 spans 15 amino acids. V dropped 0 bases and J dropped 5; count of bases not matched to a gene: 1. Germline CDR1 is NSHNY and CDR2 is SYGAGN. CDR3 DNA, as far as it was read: TGTGCCAGCAGTGATGTGACAGGGGATAATTCGCCC. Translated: CASSDVTGDNSP. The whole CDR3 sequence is CASSDVTGDNSPLYF.

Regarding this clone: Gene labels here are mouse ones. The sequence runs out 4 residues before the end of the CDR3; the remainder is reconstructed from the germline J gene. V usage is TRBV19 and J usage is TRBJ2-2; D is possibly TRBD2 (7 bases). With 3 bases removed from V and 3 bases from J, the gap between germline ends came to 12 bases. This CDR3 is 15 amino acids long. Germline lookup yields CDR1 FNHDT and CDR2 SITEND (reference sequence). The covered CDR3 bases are TGTGCCAGCAGTAGGGGGGCGAAGGACACCGGG. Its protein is CASSRGAKDTG. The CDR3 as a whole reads CASSRGAKDTGQLYF.

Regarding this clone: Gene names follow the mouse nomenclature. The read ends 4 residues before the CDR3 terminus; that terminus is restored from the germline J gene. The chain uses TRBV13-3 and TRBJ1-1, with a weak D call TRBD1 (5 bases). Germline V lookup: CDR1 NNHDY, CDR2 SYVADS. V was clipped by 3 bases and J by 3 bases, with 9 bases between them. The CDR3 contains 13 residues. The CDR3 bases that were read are TGTGCCAGCAGTGCAGGGTGGGACACA. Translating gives CASSAGWDT. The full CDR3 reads CASSAGWDTEVFF.

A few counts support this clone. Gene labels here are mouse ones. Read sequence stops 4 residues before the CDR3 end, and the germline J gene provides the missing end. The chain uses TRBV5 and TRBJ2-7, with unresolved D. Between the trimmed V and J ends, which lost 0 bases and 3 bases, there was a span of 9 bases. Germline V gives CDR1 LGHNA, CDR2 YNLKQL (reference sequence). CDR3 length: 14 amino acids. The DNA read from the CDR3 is TGTGCCAGCAGCCAAGATAAGGTATTCTAT. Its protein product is CASSQDKVFY. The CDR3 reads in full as CASSQDKVFYEQYF.

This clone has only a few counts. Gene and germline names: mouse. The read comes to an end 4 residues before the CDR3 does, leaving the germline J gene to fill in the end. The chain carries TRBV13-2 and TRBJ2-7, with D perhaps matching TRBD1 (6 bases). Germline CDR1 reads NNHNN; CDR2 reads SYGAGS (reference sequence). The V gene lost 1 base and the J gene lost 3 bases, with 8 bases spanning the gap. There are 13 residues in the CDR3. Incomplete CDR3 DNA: TGTGCCAGCGGTGATCGGGACATCTAT. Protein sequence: CASGDRDIY. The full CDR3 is CASGDRDIYEQYF.

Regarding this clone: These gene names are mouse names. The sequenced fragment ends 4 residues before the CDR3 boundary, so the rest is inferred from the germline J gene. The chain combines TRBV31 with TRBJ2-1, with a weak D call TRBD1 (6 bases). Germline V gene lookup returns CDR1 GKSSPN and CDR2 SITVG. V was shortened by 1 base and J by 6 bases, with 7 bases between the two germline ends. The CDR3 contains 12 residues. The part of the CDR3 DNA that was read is TGTGCCTGGAGTCACAGGGTTGCT. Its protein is CAWSHRVA. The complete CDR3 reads CAWSHRVAEQFF.